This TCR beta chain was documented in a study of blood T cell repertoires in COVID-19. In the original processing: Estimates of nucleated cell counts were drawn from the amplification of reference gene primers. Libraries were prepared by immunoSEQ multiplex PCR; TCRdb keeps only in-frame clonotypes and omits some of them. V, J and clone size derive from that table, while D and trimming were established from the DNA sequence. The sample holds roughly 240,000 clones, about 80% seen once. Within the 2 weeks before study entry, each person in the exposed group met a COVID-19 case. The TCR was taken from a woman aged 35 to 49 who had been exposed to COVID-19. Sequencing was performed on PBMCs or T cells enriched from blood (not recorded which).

CDR3 DNA: TGTGCCTGGACCCGTGGAGGGGGCAGGACCGGGGAGCTGTTTTTT. Translated, it gives CAWTRGGGRTGELFF. The V call is TRBV30, the J call TRBJ2-2; D is possibly TRBD1 (7 bases). V gave up 4 bases and J gave up 5 bases, with 17 bases separating them. This CDR3 is built from 15 residues. Germline CDR1 GTSNPN, CDR2 SVGIG (reference sequence).